A selection of T cell receptor beta chains follows, all from one sample in a study of blood T cell repertoires in COVID-19. Produced via immunoSEQ multiplex PCR; TCRdb's table is partial and in-frame only. The repertoire holds approximately 200,000 clones, with roughly four fifths as singletons. Sequencing was carried out using peripheral blood. Receptors originate from a woman aged 25 to 45 who had recovered from COVID-19. Each CDR3 is given with its conserved first and last residue. Fields, in order: D gene, V gene, clone size, J gene, CDR3 protein, CDR3 DNA. D genes are given only for firm matches. Expanded clones get a size class; other rows say once, few or many, or leave the size out.

>TRBD1|TRBV5-1|NA|TRBJ1-2
CASSLKQGGYGYTF
TGCGCCAGCAGCTTGAAACAGGGGGGCTATGGCTACACCTTC
>TRBD2|TRBV7-3|NA|TRBJ2-3
CASSSGTSETDTQYF
TGTGCCAGCAGCTCCGGGACTAGCGAGACAGATACGCAGTATTTT
>TRBD2|TRBV30|NA|TRBJ2-1
CAWLKGLAGAASEQFF
TGTGCCTGGTTGAAGGGACTAGCGGGAGCTGCTAGTGAGCAGTTCTTC
>TRBD2|TRBV6-5|NA|TRBJ2-1
CASIGTSGNEQFF
TGTGCCAGCATCGGGACTAGCGGAAATGAGCAGTTCTTC
>NA|TRBV12-3/TRBV12-4|few|TRBJ2-2
CASSFRQHGELFF
TGTGCCAGCAGCTTTAGACAACACGGGGAGCTGTTTTTT
>NA|TRBV29-1|NA|TRBJ2-1
CSVAGVSYNEQFF
TGCAGCGTTGCCGGGGTCTCCTACAATGAGCAGTTCTTC
>TRBD2|TRBV18|NA|TRBJ2-5
CASSALAGGTVETQYF
TGTGCCAGCTCAGCACTAGCGGGAGGTACCGTCGAGACCCAGTACTTC
>TRBD1|TRBV24-1|NA|TRBJ2-5
CATSDSTGTGKETQYF
TGTGCCACCAGTGACTCTACCGGGACAGGGAAAGAGACCCAGTACTTC
>TRBD2|TRBV7-3|NA|TRBJ2-1
CASSLTESSGSFYNEQFF
TGTGCCAGCAGCTTAACAGAGAGTAGCGGGAGCTTCTACAATGAGCAGTTCTTC
>NA|TRBV9|NA|TRBJ2-2
CASSVASSPGELFF
TGTGCCAGCAGCGTAGCGTCGAGTCCCGGGGAGCTGTTTTTT
>NA|TRBV28|NA|TRBJ2-1
CASSLTRANEQFF
TGTGCCAGCAGTTTGACTCGTGCGAATGAGCAGTTCTTC
>NA|TRBV6-1|NA|TRBJ2-1
CASSEVAGSANEQFF
TGTGCCAGCAGTGAAGTGGCGGGATCGGCGAATGAGCAGTTCTTC
>NA|TRBV30|NA|TRBJ2-1
CAWSVRQNSYNEQFF
TGTGCCTGGAGTGTACGACAAAATTCCTACAATGAGCAGTTCTTC
>NA|TRBV5-1|NA|TRBJ2-1
CASSLSSSGYNEQFF
TGCGCCAGCAGCTTGTCTAGCTCGGGCTACAATGAGCAGTTCTTC
>NA|TRBV5-1|NA|TRBJ1-1
CASSLVRGSTEAFF
TGCGCCAGCAGCTTGGTGCGGGGATCCACTGAAGCTTTCTTT
>TRBD1|TRBV5-6|NA|TRBJ2-7
CASSSGQGSYEQYF
TGTGCCAGCAGTTCAGGACAGGGTTCCTACGAGCAGTACTTC
>TRBD1|TRBV28|NA|TRBJ1-1
CASSPWTGRNTEAFF
TGTGCCAGCAGTCCCTGGACAGGGAGGAACACTGAAGCTTTCTTT
>NA|TRBV5-4|NA|TRBJ2-7
CASSSPDEQYF
TGTGCCAGCAGCTCTCCCGACGAGCAGTACTTC
>TRBD1|TRBV19|NA|TRBJ2-1
CASSPDPSPGQGVYNEQFF
TGTGCCAGTAGTCCAGACCCTTCTCCCGGACAGGGGGTCTACAATGAGCAGTTCTTC
>TRBD2|TRBV9|few|TRBJ2-7
CASSVGILAGGPRSYEQYF
TGTGCCAGCAGCGTAGGGATTCTAGCGGGAGGGCCGCGATCCTACGAGCAGTACTTC